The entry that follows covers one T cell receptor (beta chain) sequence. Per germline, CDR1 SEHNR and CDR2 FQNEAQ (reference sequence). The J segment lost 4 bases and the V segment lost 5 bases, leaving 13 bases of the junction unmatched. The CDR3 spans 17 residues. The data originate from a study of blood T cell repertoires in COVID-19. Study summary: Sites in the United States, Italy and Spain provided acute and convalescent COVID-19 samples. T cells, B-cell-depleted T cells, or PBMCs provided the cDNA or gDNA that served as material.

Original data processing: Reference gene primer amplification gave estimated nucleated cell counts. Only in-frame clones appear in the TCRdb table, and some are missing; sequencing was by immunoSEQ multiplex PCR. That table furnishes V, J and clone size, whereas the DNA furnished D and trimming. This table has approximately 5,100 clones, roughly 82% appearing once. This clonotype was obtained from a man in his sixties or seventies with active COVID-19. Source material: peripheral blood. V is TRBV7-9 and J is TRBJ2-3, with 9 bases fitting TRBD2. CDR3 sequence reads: CASSPPGLAGMADTQYF. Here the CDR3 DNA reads TGTGCCAGCAGCCCTCCCGGGCTAGCGGGGATGGCAGATACGCAGTATTTT.